This T cell receptor (beta chain) was sequenced during a study of shared clonotypes between healthy human individuals. V lost 0 bases, J lost 8 bases, and 11 bases lay in between. The CDR3 extends over 14 amino acids. Germline CDR1 reads SGHNT; CDR2 reads YYREEE (reference sequence). Deep-level running was used for the assay. Sequencing used immunoSEQ multiplex PCR; TCRdb keeps in-frame clones, though not all of them. This sample yields approximately 2.4 million clones, of which 90% to 97% are seen a single time; approximately 0.13% belongs to the top ten. The sequenced sample consisted of naive CD4+ T cells sorted from blood. Subset defined: CD45RA+ positively selected. This clonotype was obtained from a man aged 18 to 30 in good health. The V call is TRBV5-4, the J call TRBJ1-4, with a weak D call TRBD1 (5 bases). CDR3 sequence reads: CASSLGGATEKLFF. The CDR3 DNA sequence: TGTGCCAGCAGCTTGGGGGGCGCAACAGAAAAACTGTTTTTT.